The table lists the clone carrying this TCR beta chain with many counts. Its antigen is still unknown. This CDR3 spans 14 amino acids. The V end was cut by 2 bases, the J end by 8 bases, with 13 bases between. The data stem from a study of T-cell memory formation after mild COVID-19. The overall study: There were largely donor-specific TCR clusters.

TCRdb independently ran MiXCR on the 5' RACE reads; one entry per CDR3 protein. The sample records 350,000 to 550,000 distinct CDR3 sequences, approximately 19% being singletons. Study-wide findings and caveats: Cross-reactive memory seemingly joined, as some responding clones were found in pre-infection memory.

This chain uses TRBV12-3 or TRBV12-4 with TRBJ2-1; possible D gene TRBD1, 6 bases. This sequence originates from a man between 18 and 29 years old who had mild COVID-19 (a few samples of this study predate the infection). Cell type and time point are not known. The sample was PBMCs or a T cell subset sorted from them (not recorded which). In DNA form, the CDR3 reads TGTGCCAGCAGTTTAATGGCAGGGGCCGATGAGCAGTTCTTC. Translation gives CASSLMAGADEQFF.